The 29 T cell receptor beta chains below all came from one sample that was sequenced in a study of CD8+ T cells in alopecia areata. Extraction of RNA preceded its reverse transcription into cDNA, which served as the sequencing template. The table came from immunoSEQ multiplex PCR; TCRdb's copy has only in-frame clones and leaves some out. The sample lists more than 200,000 clones, around 67% occurring once. The sample was CD4+ T cells sorted from blood, taken at week 0. The receptors shown here come from a human donor with alopecia areata.

The CDR3 DNA reads as TGTGCCAGCAGTGAACCCGGCCACAGGGTGGCCGGCTACACCTTC. This sequence encodes CASSEPGHRVAGYTF. The V call is TRBV6-1, the J call TRBJ1-2; TRBD1 is a possible D gene (6 bases). V lost 2 bases to trimming and J lost 8 bases, with 18 bases between them. Per the germline V gene, CDR1 is MNHNS and CDR2 is SASEGT. The CDR3 runs 15 residues.

This chain links TRBV5-6 with TRBJ1-1, with D hard to call. The CDR3 length is 16 residues. Between the trimmed V and J ends, which lost 3 bases and 3 bases, there was a span of 18 bases. Germline loops: CDR1 SGHDT, CDR2 YYEEEE. CDR3 nucleotide sequence: TGTGCCAGCAGCTCGAGACACGGACCTCGATACACTGAAGCTTTCTTT. Protein: CASSSRHGPRYTEAFF. Full variable domain (remainder filled in from reference TRBV5-6 and TRBJ1-1): DAGVTQSPTHLIKTRGQQVTLRCSPKSGHDTVSWYQQALGQGPQFIFQYYEEEERQRGNFPDRFSGHQFPNYSSELNVNALLLGDSALYLCASSSRHGPRYTEAFFGQGTRLTVV.

As to this clone: This same CDR3 is encoded by further DNA sequences in the sample. This chain links TRBV4-1 with TRBJ2-5; D may be TRBD1 or TRBD2 (5 bases each). Germline V gene data show CDR1 as MGHRA and CDR2 as YSYEKL. The CDR3 covers 15 residues. V was cut by 0 bases and J by 2 bases, with 10 bases left in between. The CDR3 loop reads CASSQEGTVQETQYF. Written as DNA, the CDR3 is TGCGCCAGCAGCCAAGAAGGGACGGTACAAGAGACCCAGTACTTC.

V and J are TRBV10-3 and TRBJ1-6, with D tentatively TRBD1 (6 bases). The CDR3 spans 14 residues. V lost 3 bases to trimming and J lost 6 bases, with 9 bases between them. The germline V gene encodes CDR1 ENHRY and CDR2 SYGVKD. The CDR3 reads CAISDRGGNSPLHF. CDR3 nucleotide sequence: TGTGCCATCAGTGACAGGGGTGGTAATTCACCCCTCCACTTT.

V gene TRBV7-2 combines with J gene TRBJ2-7; the D call may be TRBD1 or TRBD2 (5 bases each). The CDR3 sequence is 14 residues long. Trimming took 5 bases from V and 2 from J, leaving 13 bases between them. The V gene's germline CDR1 is SGHTA and CDR2 FQGNSA. Here the CDR3 reads CASSQEQGAYEQYF. The CDR3 DNA sequence: TGTGCCAGCAGCCAAGAGCAGGGAGCCTACGAGCAGTACTTC.

A single count supports this clone. The chain links TRBV5-1 to TRBJ1-1, with D maybe TRBD1 (5 bases). V was clipped by 5 bases and J by 1 base, with 12 bases between them. The CDR3 sequence is 14 residues long. Looked up from germline, CDR1 is SGHRS and CDR2 is YFSETQ. CDR3 region: CASRNRGANTEAFF. The CDR3 DNA sequence: TGCGCCAGCAGAAATAGAGGGGCGAACACTGAAGCTTTCTTT.

Concerning this clone itself: The identical CDR3 is also encoded by other nucleotide sequences in the sample. This chain joins TRBV30 and TRBJ1-5; weak D call: TRBD1 (5 bases). Per germline, CDR1 GTSNPN and CDR2 SVGIG (reference sequence). This CDR3 comprises 13 residues. The V gene lost 1 base and the J gene lost 2 bases, with 6 bases spanning the gap. CDR3 residues: CAWSGGGNQPQHF. The CDR3 bases are TGTGCCTGGAGTGGAGGGGGCAATCAGCCCCAGCATTTT.

The V gene is TRBV6-5, the J gene TRBJ1-6, with TRBD1 as a possible D gene (5 bases). Germline V CDR1 and CDR2: MNHEY, SVGAGI. The CDR3 runs to 14 residues. V shed 7 bases and J shed 9 bases, with 16 bases lying between them. CDR3 nucleotide sequence: TGTGCCAGCACCTCAGGGAGGTCGGGTTCACCCCTCCACTTT. It is translated as CASTSGRSGSPLHF.

The V and J genes are TRBV20-1 and TRBJ1-1; possibly TRBD1 for D (5 bases). Germline CDR1 reads DFQATT; CDR2 reads SNEGSKA (reference sequence). The CDR3 length is 11 residues. V was pared by 7 bases and J by 10 bases, with 16 bases between. The CDR3 region has the DNA TGCAGTGTACACCCAGGGAGAGTAGCTTTCTTT. This encodes CSVHPGRVAFF.

The chain combines TRBV7-2 with TRBJ2-1; D perhaps matches TRBD2 (6 bases). Trimming shortened V by 3 bases and J by 3 bases, and 12 bases separated the two germline ends. The germline gives CDR1 SGHTA, CDR2 FQGNSA. The length of the CDR3 is 15 residues. CDR3 sequence (DNA): TGTGCCAGCAGCTTCGACCCGGAGGGCTACAATGAGCAGTTCTTC. It encodes CASSFDPEGYNEQFF.

The J gene is TRBJ2-3, the V gene TRBV29-1; 7 bases match TRBD2. V was pared by 0 bases and J by 0 bases, with 3 bases of the junction left unmatched. Germline CDR1 is SQVTM and CDR2 is ANQGSEA. CDR3 length equals 15 residues. CDR3 sequence: CSVEDRTRSTDTQYF. CDR3 nucleotide sequence: TGCAGCGTTGAAGACAGGACTAGAAGCACAGATACGCAGTATTTT.

This chain uses TRBV4-3 with TRBJ1-4; D uncertain. The CDR3 contains 12 residues. The V end lost 5 bases, the J end lost 7 bases, and 8 bases lay between the germline ends. CDR1 LGHNA and CDR2 YSLEER come from the germline V gene. Written as DNA, the CDR3 is TGCGCCAGCAGCACCCGAGGTGAAAAACTGTTTTTT. Translated, it gives CASSTRGEKLFF.

The gene calls are TRBV7-3 and TRBJ2-1, with D possibly being TRBD2 (5 bases). Trimming left V 5 bases short and J 12 bases short, with 14 bases between. The V gene's germline CDR1 is SGHTA and CDR2 FQGTGA. The CDR3 spans 12 residues. The CDR3 sequence is CASSIDGVGQFF. The CDR3, as DNA: TGTGCCAGCAGCATAGACGGGGTTGGGCAGTTCTTC.

This clone was detected only a few times. This sequence joins TRBV11-2 and TRBJ1-2, with D unresolved. The CDR3 sequence is 12 residues long. Germline CDR1 SGHAT, CDR2 FQNNGV. Deletions cut 5 bases from V and 2 bases from J, with 6 bases between. The CDR3 DNA sequence: TGTGCCAGCAGCCCGGGGAACTATGGCTACACCTTC. The encoded protein is CASSPGNYGYTF.

In this sample, this clone turned up a few times. The V gene is TRBV7-8, the J gene TRBJ2-5, with 9 positions matching TRBD2. V lost 0 bases to trimming and J lost 3 bases; unmatched junction nucleotides: 5. Germline assignment: CDR1 SGHVS and CDR2 FQNEAQ. The CDR3 loop spans 16 amino acids. The chain's CDR3 is CASSLAWRGGEETQYF. The CDR3, as DNA: TGTGCCAGCAGCTTAGCCTGGCGGGGGGGCGAAGAGACCCAGTACTTC.

The gene calls are TRBV7-2 and TRBJ1-6; unclear D gene. The CDR3 has 13 residues. Trimming stripped 5 bases from V and 7 bases from J, with 9 bases between. Germline CDR1 reads SGHTA; CDR2 reads FQGNSA. The CDR3 DNA reads as TGTGCCAGCAGCCTAATAGGGAATTCACCCCTCCACTTT. Amino acids: CASSLIGNSPLHF. The variable domain in full, completed from reference TRBV7-2 and TRBJ1-6, reads GAGVSQSPSNKVTEKGKDVELRCDPISGHTALYWYRQSLGQGLEFLIYFQGNSAPDKSGLPSDRFSAERTGGSVSTLTIQRTQQEDSAVYLCASSLIGNSPLHFGNGTRLTVT.

This rearrangement joins TRBV29-1 to TRBJ2-7; 12 nucleotides match TRBD2. V shed 5 bases and J 9 bases; nucleotides not matched to a gene: 8. The CDR3 runs 13 residues. Germline CDR1 SQVTM, CDR2 ANQGSEA. CDR3 residues: CSVKTSGGPRQYF. The CDR3 DNA is TGCAGCGTTAAGACTAGCGGGGGACCTCGGCAGTACTTC.

The CDR3: CASSLDRGARPTGELFF. As DNA, the CDR3 is TGCGCCAGCAGCTTGGACAGGGGCGCCCGACCAACCGGGGAGCTGTTTTTT. This chain links TRBV5-1 with TRBJ2-2; TRBD1 agrees at 7 bases. V was clipped by 0 bases and J by 5 bases; unmatched bases: 10. CDR1 is SGHRS, CDR2 YFSETQ, per germline. The CDR3 consists of 17 residues.

The sample holds one count of this clone. This chain links TRBV15 with TRBJ2-1; no clear D. V was cut by 0 bases and J by 7 bases, with 10 bases left in between. The CDR3 covers 14 residues. CDR1 is LNHNV and CDR2 is YYDKDF in the germline V gene (reference sequence). The CDR3 is CATSRDMAKNEQFF. The CDR3 coding sequence is TGTGCCACCAGCAGAGATATGGCGAAAAATGAGCAGTTCTTC.

CDR3: CACNLQGFGYTF. The CDR3 nucleotides are TGTGCCTGTAACCTACAGGGGTTTGGCTACACCTTC. The rearrangement links TRBV30 to TRBJ1-2; 7 nucleotides match TRBD1. CDR3 length: 12 residues. Per germline, CDR1 GTSNPN and CDR2 SVGIG (reference sequence). V lost 6 bases to trimming and J lost 7 bases; unmatched junction nucleotides: 8.

This clone was detected a few times. This chain connects TRBV5-1 to TRBJ1-6; 9 nucleotides align to TRBD1. Germline CDR1 is SGHRS and CDR2 is YFSETQ. The CDR3 consists of 15 residues. With V trimmed by 5 bases and J by 9 bases, 9 bases remained unmatched. CDR3: CASRDGQGWGSPLHF. CDR3 DNA sequence: TGCGCCAGCAGGGACGGACAGGGGTGGGGTTCACCCCTCCACTTT.

The chain combines TRBV30 with TRBJ1-5; D remains unclear. Per the germline V gene, CDR1 is GTSNPN and CDR2 is SVGIG (reference sequence). This CDR3 region has 14 residues. V dropped 2 bases and J dropped 2 bases, with 10 bases sitting between them. CDR3 coding DNA: TGTGCCTGGAGTTTGAATGGTCGCAATCAGCCCCAGCATTTT. It encodes CAWSLNGRNQPQHF.

Only one count was recorded for this clone. This chain joins TRBV2 and TRBJ2-7; 7 bases match TRBD1. Germline values: CDR1 SNHLY, CDR2 FYNNEI. This CDR3 region has 12 residues. The trim removed 6 bases at V and 5 bases at J, leaving 4 bases unmatched. CDR3 DNA: TGTGCCAGCAGACAGGGGTTCGACGAGCAGTACTTC. Its protein product is CASRQGFDEQYF. Supplemented by reference TRBV2 and TRBJ2-7, the full variable domain reads EPEVTQTPSHQVTQMGQEVILRCVPISNHLYFYWYRQILGQKVEFLVSFYNNEISEKSEIFDDQFSVERPDGSNFTLKIRSTKLEDSAMYFCASRQGFDEQYFGPGTRLTVT.

V is TRBV4-1 and J is TRBJ2-5; 8 bases agree with TRBD1. This CDR3 spans 14 amino acids. The J segment lost 3 bases and the V segment lost 3 bases, leaving 3 bases of the junction unmatched. The germline gives CDR1 MGHRA, CDR2 YSYEKL. CDR3 in DNA: TGCGCCAGCAGCCAGAACAGGGGGAAAGAGACCCAGTACTTC. It specifies CASSQNRGKETQYF.

The V call is TRBV6-5, the J call TRBJ2-1; perhaps TRBD2 as D (5 bases). Trimming stripped 6 bases from V and 6 bases from J, with 12 bases between. This CDR3 has 13 amino acids. CDR1 and CDR2 (germline): MNHEY, SVGAGI. The CDR3 is CASRRPAGNEQFF. The DNA of the CDR3 is TGTGCCAGCAGGCGCCCCGCGGGCAATGAGCAGTTCTTC.

This chain's CDR3 is CASTSSSNQPQHF. The CDR3 coding sequence is TGTGCCAGTACGTCAAGTAGCAATCAGCCCCAGCATTTT. This sequence joins TRBV6-1 and TRBJ1-5; D is uncertain. The germline V gene encodes CDR1 MNHNS and CDR2 SASEGT. Trimming left V 9 bases short and J 0 bases short, with 9 bases between. CDR3 size: 13 residues.

The V and J genes are TRBV20-1 and TRBJ1-2; D is undetermined. Trimming took off 6 bases at V and 8 bases at J, with 13 bases between the two ends. The CDR3 consists of 11 residues. Germline CDR1 reads DFQATT; CDR2 reads SNEGSKA (reference sequence). The CDR3 reads CSAQEGMGYTF. DNA of the CDR3: TGCAGTGCCCAAGAGGGAATGGGCTACACCTTC.

The V call is TRBV15, the J call TRBJ2-5; D might be TRBD1 (5 bases). V was trimmed by 0 bases and J by 2 bases, leaving 10 bases between them. The V gene's germline CDR1 is LNHNV and CDR2 YYDKDF (reference sequence). The CDR3 is 15 amino acids. The CDR3 loop reads CATSRDGHIQETQYF. The CDR3 region has the DNA TGTGCCACCAGCAGAGACGGACATATACAAGAGACCCAGTACTTC.

This clone was found a few times. The chain carries TRBV7-9 and TRBJ2-7; D perhaps matches TRBD1 (6 bases). The CDR3 has 13 residues. Germline lookup yields CDR1 SEHNR and CDR2 FQNEAQ (reference sequence). V lost 1 base, J lost 6 bases, and 10 bases lay in between. CDR3 loop: CASSLDGRGEQYF. The CDR3 region has the DNA TGTGCCAGCAGCTTAGATGGCAGGGGCGAGCAGTACTTC. The entire variable domain, with the rest obtained from reference TRBV7-9 and TRBJ2-7, is as follows: DTGVSQNPRHKITKRGQNVTFRCDPISEHNRLYWYRQTLGQGPEFLTYFQNEAQLEKSRLLSDRFSAERPKGSFSTLEIQRTEQGDSAMYLCASSLDGRGEQYFGPGTRLTVT.